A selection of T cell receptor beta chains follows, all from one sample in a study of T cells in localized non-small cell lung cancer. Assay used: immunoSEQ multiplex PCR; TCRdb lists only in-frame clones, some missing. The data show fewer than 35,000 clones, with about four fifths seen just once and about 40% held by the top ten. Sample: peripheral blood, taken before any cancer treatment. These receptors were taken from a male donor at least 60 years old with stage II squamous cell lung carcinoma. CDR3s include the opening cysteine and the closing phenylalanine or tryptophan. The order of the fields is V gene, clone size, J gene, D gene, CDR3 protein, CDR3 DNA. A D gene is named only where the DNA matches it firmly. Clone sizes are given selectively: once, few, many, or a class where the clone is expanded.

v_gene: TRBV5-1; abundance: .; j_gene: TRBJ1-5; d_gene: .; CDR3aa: CASSLNGHGNQPQHF; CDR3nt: TGCGCCAGCAGCTTAAATGGTCATGGCAATCAGCCCCAGCATTTT
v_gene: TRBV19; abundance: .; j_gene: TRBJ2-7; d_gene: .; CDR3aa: CASSTPGTVSYEQYF; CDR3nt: TGTGCCAGTAGTACCCCCGGGACGGTATCCTACGAGCAGTACTTC
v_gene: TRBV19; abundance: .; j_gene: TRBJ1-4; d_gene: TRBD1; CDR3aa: CASSLTGATNEKLFF; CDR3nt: TGTGCCAGTAGTTTGACAGGGGCAACTAATGAAAAACTGTTTTTT
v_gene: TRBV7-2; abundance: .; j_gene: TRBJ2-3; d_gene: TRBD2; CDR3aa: CASSFTGTSVDTQYF; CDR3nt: TGTGCCAGCAGCTTTACGGGGACTAGCGTAGATACGCAGTATTTT
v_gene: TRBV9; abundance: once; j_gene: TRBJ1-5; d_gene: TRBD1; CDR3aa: CASSVEGADDQPQHF; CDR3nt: TGTGCCAGCAGCGTAGAGGGGGCCGACGATCAGCCCCAGCATTTT
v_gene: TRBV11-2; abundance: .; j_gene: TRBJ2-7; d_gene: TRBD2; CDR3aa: CASSGAGDSYEQYF; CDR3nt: TGTGCCAGCAGCGGAGCGGGAGACTCCTACGAGCAGTACTTC
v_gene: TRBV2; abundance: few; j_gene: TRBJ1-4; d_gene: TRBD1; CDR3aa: CASSRQGLEKLFF; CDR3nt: TGTGCCAGCAGTCGACAGGGTTTAGAAAAACTGTTTTTT
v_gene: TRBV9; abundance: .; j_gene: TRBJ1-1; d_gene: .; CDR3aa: CASSVPRGDTEAFF; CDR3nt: TGTGCCAGCAGCGTCCCCAGAGGAGACACTGAAGCTTTCTTT
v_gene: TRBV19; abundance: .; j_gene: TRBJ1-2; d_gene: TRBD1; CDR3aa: CASSEGRGETNYGYTF; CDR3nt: TGTGCCAGTAGTGAAGGCAGGGGGGAAACTAACTATGGCTACACCTTC
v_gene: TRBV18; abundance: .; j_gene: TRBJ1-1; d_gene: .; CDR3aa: CASSPPILGFTEAFF; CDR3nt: TGTGCCAGCTCACCACCAATTTTAGGGTTCACTGAAGCTTTCTTT
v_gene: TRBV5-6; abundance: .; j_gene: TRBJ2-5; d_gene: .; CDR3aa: CASSLAEGVVETQYF; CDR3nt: TGTGCCAGCAGCTTGGCCGAGGGGGTGGTGGAGACCCAGTACTTC
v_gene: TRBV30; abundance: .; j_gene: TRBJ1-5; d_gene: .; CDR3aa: CAWSRTGRSNQPQHF; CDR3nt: TGTGCCTGGAGTAGAACCGGACGGAGCAATCAGCCCCAGCATTTT
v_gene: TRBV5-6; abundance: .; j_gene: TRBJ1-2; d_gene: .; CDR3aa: CASSFDRHGGYTF; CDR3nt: TGTGCCAGCAGCTTCGACCGTCATGGAGGCTACACCTTC
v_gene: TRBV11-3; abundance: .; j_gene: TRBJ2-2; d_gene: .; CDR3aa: CASSHGMYSGELFF; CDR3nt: TGTGCCAGCAGCCACGGAATGTACTCCGGGGAGCTGTTTTTT
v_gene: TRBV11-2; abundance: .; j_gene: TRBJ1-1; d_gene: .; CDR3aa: CASSLFGRENTEAFF; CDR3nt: TGTGCCAGCAGCTTATTCGGCAGGGAGAACACTGAAGCTTTCTTT
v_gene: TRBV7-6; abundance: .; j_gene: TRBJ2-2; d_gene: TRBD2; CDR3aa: CASSLISGTNTGELFF; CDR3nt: TGTGCCAGCAGCCTAATTAGCGGGACGAACACCGGGGAGCTGTTTTTT
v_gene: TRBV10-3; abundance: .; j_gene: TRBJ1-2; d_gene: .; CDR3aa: CAISESRDQEGYTF; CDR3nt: TGTGCCATCAGTGAGTCCCGCGATCAAGAGGGGTACACCTTC
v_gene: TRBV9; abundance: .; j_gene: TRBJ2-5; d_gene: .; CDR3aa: CASSVAAGSETQYF; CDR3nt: TGTGCCAGCAGCGTAGCTGCCGGGTCAGAGACCCAGTACTTC
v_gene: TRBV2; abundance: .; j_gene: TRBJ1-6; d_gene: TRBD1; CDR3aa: CASMWDRANSPLHF; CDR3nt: TGTGCCAGCATGTGGGACAGGGCTAATTCACCCCTCCACTTT
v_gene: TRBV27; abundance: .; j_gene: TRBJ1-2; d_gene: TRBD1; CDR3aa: CASSWAGGGYGYTF; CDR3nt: TGTGCCAGCAGTTGGGCAGGGGGGGGCTATGGCTACACCTTC
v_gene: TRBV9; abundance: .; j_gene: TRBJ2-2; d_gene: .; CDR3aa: CASSVRSGNTGELFF; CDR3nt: TGTGCCAGCAGCGTCCGGTCGGGGAACACCGGGGAGCTGTTTTTT
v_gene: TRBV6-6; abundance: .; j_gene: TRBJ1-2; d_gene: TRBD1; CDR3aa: CASSQTTGGYGYTF; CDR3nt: TGTGCCAGCAGCCAAACGACAGGGGGCTATGGCTACACCTTC
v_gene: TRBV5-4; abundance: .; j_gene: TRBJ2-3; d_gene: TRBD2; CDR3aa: CASSNRGGRRKDTQYF; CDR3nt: TGTGCCAGCAGCAACCGGGGGGGCAGGCGGAAAGATACGCAGTATTTT
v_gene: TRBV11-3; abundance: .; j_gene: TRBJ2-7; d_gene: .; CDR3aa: CASSPTESYEQYF; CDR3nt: TGTGCCAGCAGCCCGACAGAGTCCTACGAGCAGTACTTC
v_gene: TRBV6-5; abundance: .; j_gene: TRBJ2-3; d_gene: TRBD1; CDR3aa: CASSYGTGDASNTQYF; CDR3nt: TGTGCCAGCAGTTACGGGACAGGGGACGCCTCAAATACGCAGTATTTT
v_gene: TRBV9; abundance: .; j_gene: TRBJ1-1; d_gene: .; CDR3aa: CASSQNVATEAFF; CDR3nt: TGTGCCAGCAGCCAGAATGTGGCCACTGAAGCTTTCTTT
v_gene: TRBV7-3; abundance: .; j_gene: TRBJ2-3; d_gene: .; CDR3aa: CASSLSLATDTQYF; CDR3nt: TGTGCCAGCAGCTTAAGTCTAGCGACCGATACGCAGTATTTT
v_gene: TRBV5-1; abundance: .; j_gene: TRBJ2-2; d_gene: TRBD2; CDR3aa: CASSWLAGAARELFF; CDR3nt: TGCGCCAGCAGCTGGCTAGCGGGAGCTGCCAGGGAGCTGTTTTTT
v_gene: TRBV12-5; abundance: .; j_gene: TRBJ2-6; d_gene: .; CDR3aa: CASDGAGANVLTF; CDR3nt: TGTGCTAGTGATGGTGCTGGGGCCAACGTCCTGACTTTC
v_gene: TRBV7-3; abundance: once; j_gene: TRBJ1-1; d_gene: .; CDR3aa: CASSLKNTEAFF; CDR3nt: TGTGCCAGCAGCCTTAAGAACACTGAAGCTTTCTTT
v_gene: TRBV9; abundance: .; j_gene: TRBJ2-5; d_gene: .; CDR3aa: CASSVDSLGLGETQYF; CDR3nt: TGTGCCAGCAGCGTAGATAGTCTAGGTCTAGGAGAGACCCAGTACTTC
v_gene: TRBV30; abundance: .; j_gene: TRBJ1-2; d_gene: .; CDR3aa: CAWSGEPGQYGYTF; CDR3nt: TGTGCCTGGAGTGGGGAACCTGGACAGTATGGCTACACCTTC
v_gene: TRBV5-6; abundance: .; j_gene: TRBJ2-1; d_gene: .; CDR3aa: CASSLVRGVIYNEQFF; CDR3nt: TGTGCCAGCAGCTTGGTACGGGGAGTTATCTACAATGAGCAGTTCTTC
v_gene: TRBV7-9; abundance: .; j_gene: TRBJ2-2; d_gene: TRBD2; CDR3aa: CASRGDWREAGELFF; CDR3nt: TGTGCCAGCAGAGGAGATTGGCGGGAGGCCGGGGAGCTGTTTTTT
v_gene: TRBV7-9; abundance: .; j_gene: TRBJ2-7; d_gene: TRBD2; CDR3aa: CASSLQRGSYEQYF; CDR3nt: TGTGCCAGCAGCTTACAGCGGGGGTCCTACGAGCAGTACTTC
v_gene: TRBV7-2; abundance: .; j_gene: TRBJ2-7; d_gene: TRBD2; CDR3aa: CASSLGQGGSYEQYF; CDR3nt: TGTGCCAGCAGCTTAGGGCAGGGAGGGAGCTACGAGCAGTACTTC
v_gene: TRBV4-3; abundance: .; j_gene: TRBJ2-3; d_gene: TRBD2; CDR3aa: CASSQGPGTRDTQYF; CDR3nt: TGCGCCAGCAGCCAGGGTCCCGGGACTAGAGATACGCAGTATTTT
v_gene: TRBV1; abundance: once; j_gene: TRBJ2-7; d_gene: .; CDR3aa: CTSSQDQDYEQYF; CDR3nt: TGCACCAGCAGCCAAGATCAGGACTACGAGCAGTACTTC
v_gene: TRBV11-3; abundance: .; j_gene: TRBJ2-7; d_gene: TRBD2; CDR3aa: CASSLRQTSGSEQYF; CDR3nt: TGTGCCAGCAGCTTAAGGCAGACTAGCGGGAGCGAGCAGTACTTC
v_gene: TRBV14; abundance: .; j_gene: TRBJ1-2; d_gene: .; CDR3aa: CASSQDPGEGPHYGYTF; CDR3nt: TGTGCCAGCAGCCAAGATCCTGGGGAAGGACCCCACTATGGCTACACCTTC
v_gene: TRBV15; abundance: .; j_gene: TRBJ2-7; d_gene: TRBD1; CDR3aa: CATSRPGGQGASYEQYF; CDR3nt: TGTGCCACCAGCAGACCAGGAGGACAGGGGGCATCCTACGAGCAGTACTTC
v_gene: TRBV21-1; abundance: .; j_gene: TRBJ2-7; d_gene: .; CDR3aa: CASRPLVGCRSYEQYF; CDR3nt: TGTGCCAGCCGCCCCTTAGTTGGCTGTCGTTCCTACGAGCAGTACTTC
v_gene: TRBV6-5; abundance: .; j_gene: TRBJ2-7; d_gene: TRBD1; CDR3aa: CASSRDSPYEQYF; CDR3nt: TGTGCCAGCAGTCGGGACAGCCCCTACGAGCAGTACTTC
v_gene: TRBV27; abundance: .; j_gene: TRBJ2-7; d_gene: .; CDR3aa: CASSLSGLVSTEQYF; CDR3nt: TGTGCCAGCAGTTTATCGGGGCTCGTCTCCACCGAGCAGTACTTC
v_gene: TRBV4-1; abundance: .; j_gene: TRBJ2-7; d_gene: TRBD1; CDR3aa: CASSQDPGTGYEQYF; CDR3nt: TGCGCCAGCAGCCAAGATCCCGGGACAGGGTACGAGCAGTACTTC
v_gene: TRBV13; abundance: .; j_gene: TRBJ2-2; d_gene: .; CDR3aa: CASSLALSPGPWNTGELFF; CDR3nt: TGTGCCAGCAGCTTAGCCCTCTCGCCGGGACCGTGGAACACCGGGGAGCTGTTTTTT
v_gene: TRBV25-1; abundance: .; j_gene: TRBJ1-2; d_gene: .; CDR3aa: CASSASMTGYTF; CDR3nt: TGTGCCAGCAGTGCATCCATGACGGGCTACACCTTC
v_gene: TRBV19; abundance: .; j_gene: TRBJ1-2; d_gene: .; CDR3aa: CASSLDGRGGYTF; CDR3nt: TGTGCCAGTAGTTTGGACGGCCGTGGGGGCTACACCTTC
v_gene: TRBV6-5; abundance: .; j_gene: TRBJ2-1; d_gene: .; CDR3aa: CASWGLYNEQFF; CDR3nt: TGTGCCAGCTGGGGACTTTACAATGAGCAGTTCTTC
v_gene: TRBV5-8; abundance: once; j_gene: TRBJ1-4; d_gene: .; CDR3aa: CASSFEGSYEKLFF; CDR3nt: TGTGCCAGCAGCTTCGAGGGCTCTTATGAAAAACTGTTTTTT
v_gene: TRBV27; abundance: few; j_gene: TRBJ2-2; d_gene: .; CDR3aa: CASSSWGAGELFF; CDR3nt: TGTGCCAGCAGCAGCTGGGGGGCCGGGGAGCTGTTTTTT
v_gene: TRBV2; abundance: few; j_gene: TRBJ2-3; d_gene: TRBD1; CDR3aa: CASMGQGAGDTQYF; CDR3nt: TGTGCCAGCATGGGACAGGGGGCCGGAGATACGCAGTATTTT
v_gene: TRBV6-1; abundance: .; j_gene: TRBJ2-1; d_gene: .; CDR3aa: CASSSRANEQFF; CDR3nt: TGTGCCAGCAGTTCAAGGGCCAATGAGCAGTTCTTC
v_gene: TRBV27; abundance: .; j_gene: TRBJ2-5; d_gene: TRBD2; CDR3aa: CASSRGLVGQETQYF; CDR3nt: TGTGCCAGCAGCAGGGGACTAGTAGGGCAAGAGACCCAGTACTTC
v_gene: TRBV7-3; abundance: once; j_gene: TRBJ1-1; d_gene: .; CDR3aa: CASSLGRRNTEAFF; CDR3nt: TGTGCCAGCAGCCTGGGACGGAGGAACACTGAAGCTTTCTTT
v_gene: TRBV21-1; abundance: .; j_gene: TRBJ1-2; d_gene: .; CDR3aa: CASSRAAFYGYTF; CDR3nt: TGTGCCAGCAGCAGGGCGGCTTTCTATGGCTACACCTTC
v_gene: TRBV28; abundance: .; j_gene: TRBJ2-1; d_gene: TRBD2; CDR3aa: CASSLGAGGGLGEQFF; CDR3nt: TGTGCCAGCAGTTTGGGGGCTGGCGGGGGGTTGGGAGAGCAGTTCTTC
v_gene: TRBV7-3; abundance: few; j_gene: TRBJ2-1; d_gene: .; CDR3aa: CASTASNEQFF; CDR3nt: TGTGCCAGCACCGCATCGAATGAGCAGTTCTTC
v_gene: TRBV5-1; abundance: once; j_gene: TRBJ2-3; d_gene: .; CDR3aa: CASSSDRNTDTQYF; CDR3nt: TGCGCCAGCAGCTCCGACAGGAATACAGATACGCAGTATTTT